A selection of T cell receptor beta chains follows, all from one sample in a study of cytomegalovirus exposure and HLA in healthy donors. Sequencing used immunoSEQ multiplex PCR; TCRdb keeps in-frame clones, though not all of them. The sample lists under 150,000 clones, approximately 68% occurring once. The specimen sequenced was PBMCs. The receptor set was obtained from a man under 40 in good health and CMV-seropositive. Both conserved end residues are part of each CDR3. Fields, in order: CDR3 protein, CDR3 DNA, V gene, J gene, D gene, clone size. The D gene is left open where the match is weak. Size tells how often a clone was seen (once, few, many) or the class of an expanded clone, and some rows leave it out.

CASSLVAGPYNEQFF,TGTGCCAGCAGCTTAGTTGCGGGTCCCTACAATGAGCAGTTCTTC,TRBV7-9,TRBJ2-1,-,once
CASSLGGTGLDGELFF,TGTGCCAGTAGCCTTGGCGGGACAGGGCTGGACGGGGAGCTGTTTTTT,TRBV19,TRBJ2-2,TRBD1,few
CASSLRGRARTGELFF,TGTGCCAGCAGTTTGAGGGGGAGGGCCCGGACCGGGGAGCTGTTTTTT,TRBV28,TRBJ2-2,-,-
CASSQPGGQPQHF,TGCGCCAGCAGCCAACCTGGAGGCCAGCCCCAGCATTTT,TRBV4-1,TRBJ1-5,-,few
CASTLRRLAGPSTSTDTQYF,TGTGCCAGCACCCTGAGGCGGCTAGCGGGACCCTCCACTAGCACAGATACGCAGTATTTT,TRBV27,TRBJ2-3,TRBD2,-
CASSLDPGTGSYGYTF,TGTGCCAGCAGCTTAGACCCCGGGACAGGGAGCTATGGCTACACCTTC,TRBV7-9,TRBJ1-2,TRBD1,once
CATRTWQGPTYEQYF,TGTGCCACAAGAACTTGGCAGGGGCCTACCTACGAGCAGTACTTC,TRBV19,TRBJ2-7,-,-
CASSVWTVNTGELFF,TGTGCCAGCAGTGTATGGACAGTGAACACCGGGGAGCTGTTTTTT,TRBV6-1,TRBJ2-2,-,-
CASSASGTDTYEQYF,TGTGCCAGCAGCGCCTCAGGGACAGACACCTACGAGCAGTACTTC,TRBV9,TRBJ2-7,TRBD1,-
CASSPLAGREGTDTQYF,TGTGCCAGTAGTCCTCTAGCGGGGCGCGAGGGTACAGATACGCAGTATTTT,TRBV19,TRBJ2-3,TRBD2,-
CATSSGRLTYEQYF,TGTGCCACCAGCAGCGGGAGGCTCACCTACGAGCAGTACTTC,TRBV15,TRBJ2-7,TRBD2,-
CASSLSTSYEQYF,TGTGCCAGCAGTTTATCCACTAGCTACGAGCAGTACTTC,TRBV28,TRBJ2-7,-,-
CSVGTGDETQYF,TGCAGCGTTGGGACAGGGGATGAGACCCAGTACTTC,TRBV29-1,TRBJ2-5,TRBD1,-
CASSLVLSGENEKLFF,TGCGCCAGCAGCTTGGTTCTTTCGGGTGAGAATGAAAAACTGTTTTTT,TRBV5-1,TRBJ1-4,-,-
CASSDPGTGGINEQFF,TGTGCCAGCAGTGATCCCGGGACAGGGGGAATAAATGAGCAGTTCTTC,TRBV25-1,TRBJ2-1,TRBD1,-
CASGLELANEQFF,TGTGCTAGTGGTTTGGAGCTAGCTAATGAGCAGTTCTTC,TRBV12-5,TRBJ2-1,-,-
CASSFVDRGRETQYF,TGTGCCAGCAGTTTCGTCGACAGGGGGCGAGAGACCCAGTACTTC,TRBV27,TRBJ2-5,TRBD1,-
CAISEIRLAGDWYEQYF,TGTGCCATCAGTGAGATTCGACTAGCGGGAGATTGGTACGAGCAGTACTTC,TRBV10-3,TRBJ2-7,TRBD2,-
CASSQGPGLAGVTGELFF,TGTGCCAGCAGCCAAGGCCCGGGACTAGCAGGGGTGACCGGGGAGCTGTTTTTT,TRBV4-2,TRBJ2-2,TRBD2,-
CASSPLLAGLESAEAFF,TGTGCCAGCTCACCACTATTGGCGGGTCTAGAAAGCGCTGAAGCTTTCTTT,TRBV18,TRBJ1-1,-,few
CAISPQPTNYEQYF,TGTGCCATCAGCCCACAGCCTACCAACTACGAGCAGTACTTC,TRBV10-3,TRBJ2-7,-,-
CASSSQGWGNQPQHF,TGTGCCAGCAGTTCTCAGGGATGGGGCAATCAGCCCCAGCATTTT,TRBV6-6,TRBJ1-5,-,-
CASSLLGSEAEAFF,TGCGCCAGCAGCTTGCTGGGGAGTGAGGCTGAAGCTTTCTTT,TRBV5-1,TRBJ1-1,-,-
CASSSWTSGSYNEQFF,TGTGCCAGCAGTTCATGGACTAGCGGGAGCTACAATGAGCAGTTCTTC,TRBV27,TRBJ2-1,TRBD2,-
CASSRLAGGSYEQYF,TGTGCCAGCAGTAGACTAGCGGGAGGCTCCTACGAGCAGTACTTC,TRBV6-5,TRBJ2-7,TRBD2,-
CATSRVAVQGTNEKLFF,TGTGCCACCAGCAGAGTAGCCGTACAGGGAACTAATGAAAAACTGTTTTTT,TRBV15,TRBJ1-4,-,-
CAGSGVGATDTQYF,TGTGCCGGGTCAGGGGTTGGCGCCACAGATACGCAGTATTTT,TRBV6-1,TRBJ2-3,-,few
CSVLRGREEGYF,TGCAGCGTCCTTCGAGGACGGGAAGAGGGGTACTTC,TRBV29-1,TRBJ2-5,-,-
CASMNTWGTSRTTDTQYF,TGTGCCAGCATGAACACCTGGGGGACTTCGCGTACCACAGATACGCAGTATTTT,TRBV13,TRBJ2-3,-,-
CASSPYSGSPRNTGELFF,TGTGCCAGCAGCCCCTACAGCGGGAGCCCCAGAAACACCGGGGAGCTGTTTTTT,TRBV4-2,TRBJ2-2,TRBD2,-
CASSYVPGQGEAFF,TGTGCCAGCAGCTACGTCCCAGGGCAGGGTGAAGCTTTCTTT,TRBV6-6,TRBJ1-1,-,-
CSVHPFRDRDYNEQFF,TGCAGCGTTCATCCGTTCCGGGACAGGGACTACAATGAGCAGTTCTTC,TRBV29-1,TRBJ2-1,TRBD1,-
CASSSRQGALIREAFF,TGTGCCAGCAGCTCAAGACAGGGAGCGCTTATACGTGAAGCTTTCTTT,TRBV7-9,TRBJ1-1,TRBD1,few
CASSGTGGVYSNQPQHF,TGTGCCAGTAGCGGGACAGGGGGTGTCTATAGCAATCAGCCCCAGCATTTT,TRBV28,TRBJ1-5,TRBD1,-
CSAIESTEAFF,TGCAGTGCTATAGAGAGCACTGAAGCTTTCTTT,TRBV20-1,TRBJ1-1,-,-
CASSFDRSGSGYTF,TGTGCCAGCAGCTTTGACCGGTCGGGTAGCGGCTACACCTTC,TRBV2,TRBJ1-2,-,-
CASSLRQRPGSEQYF,TGTGCCAGCAGCTTAAGGCAACGCCCGGGTAGCGAGCAGTACTTC,TRBV11-2,TRBJ2-7,-,-
CASAGSHYGYTF,TGCGCCAGCGCGGGGAGCCACTATGGCTACACCTTC,TRBV4-1,TRBJ1-2,-,-
CATSREKGQIYFTF,TGTGCCACCAGCAGAGAAAAAGGACAAATCTATTTTACCTTC,TRBV15,TRBJ1-2,-,few
CASSLGGNDMSEQYF,TGTGCCAGCAGCTTAGGCGGGAACGATATGAGCGAGCAGTACTTC,TRBV5-6,TRBJ2-7,-,-
CASSLQTGGETQYF,TGTGCCAGCAGCTTGCAGACAGGGGGCGAGACCCAGTACTTC,TRBV7-9,TRBJ2-5,TRBD1,-
CASSLADRGLYGYTF,TGTGCCAGCAGTTTAGCGGACAGGGGGCTCTATGGCTACACCTTC,TRBV28,TRBJ1-2,TRBD1,-
CASSLAASTDTQYF,TGTGCCAGCAGCTTAGCGGCTAGCACAGATACGCAGTATTTT,TRBV5-4,TRBJ2-3,-,-
CASSEEYFAETQYF,TGTGCCAGCAGTGAAGAGTACTTCGCAGAGACCCAGTACTTC,TRBV2,TRBJ2-5,-,few
CASSPRQSYGYTF,TGTGCCAGCAGCCCAAGACAGAGCTATGGCTACACCTTC,TRBV7-2,TRBJ1-2,-,-
CASSLAYRGGLPGNTIYF,TGCGCCAGCAGCTTGGCTTACAGGGGGGGGTTGCCTGGAAACACCATATATTTT,TRBV5-1,TRBJ1-3,TRBD1,-
CATSRGGLAGSNEQFF,TGTGCCACCAGCAGAGGTGGACTAGCGGGTAGCAATGAGCAGTTCTTC,TRBV15,TRBJ2-1,TRBD2,-
CASSSIRDRGPYEQYF,TGTGCCAGCAGTTCTATCCGGGACAGGGGACCCTACGAGCAGTACTTC,TRBV5-8,TRBJ2-7,TRBD1,few
CASRLKGQGTGELFF,TGTGCCAGCAGGTTAAAAGGACAGGGGACCGGGGAGCTGTTTTTT,TRBV27,TRBJ2-2,TRBD1,-
CASSYSPLSGDTQYF,TGTGCCAGCAGTTACTCTCCACTATCAGGGGATACGCAGTATTTT,TRBV6-5,TRBJ2-3,-,-
CASSSVKLCEEQFF,TGTGCCAGCAGCTCGGTTAAACTTTGTGAGGAGCAGTTCTTC,TRBV21-1,TRBJ2-1,-,-
CASSQGFRTSGESSYEQYF,TGTGCCAGCAGCCAAGGTTTCCGGACTAGCGGGGAAAGCTCCTACGAGCAGTACTTC,TRBV4-2,TRBJ2-7,TRBD2,few
CASSPLLGNTIYF,TGTGCCAGCAGTCCCCTGTTGGGAAACACCATATATTTT,TRBV27,TRBJ1-3,-,once
CASSYSESTDTQYF,TGTGCCAGCAGTTACTCGGAGAGCACAGATACGCAGTATTTT,TRBV6-6,TRBJ2-3,-,-
CSVGRGSHEQFF,TGCAGCGTGGGGCGGGGTTCCCATGAGCAGTTCTTC,TRBV29-1,TRBJ2-1,-,few
CASGLGQNNYGYTF,TGTGCTAGTGGTTTGGGTCAGAACAACTATGGCTACACCTTC,TRBV12-5,TRBJ1-2,-,-
CASSSTSGRDEQYF,TGTGCCAGCAGCTCTACTAGCGGCAGGGACGAGCAGTACTTC,TRBV11-2,TRBJ2-7,TRBD2,-
CAISERQGAETQYF,TGTGCCATCAGTGAGAGACAGGGCGCGGAGACCCAGTACTTC,TRBV10-3,TRBJ2-5,TRBD1,-
CASSLTPTGEETQYF,TGTGCCAGCAGTTTAACCCCAACAGGGGAAGAGACCCAGTACTTC,TRBV27,TRBJ2-5,TRBD1,-